The subject of this entry is one T cell receptor (beta chain). It has no known antigen specificity. The input lacks base qualities; no much larger clone sits a single base away. Trimming at the junction amounts to 8 bases on V and 5 bases on J, and the germline ends lie 9 bases apart. From its cysteine to its phenylalanine, the CDR3 spans 12 amino acids. Here the CDR3 DNA is all that survives: 36 bases in frame from base 1. The CDR1 and CDR2 encoded by the germline V gene (reference sequence) are SEHNR and FQNEAQ. The sample originates from a study of blood T cell repertoires in COVID-19 (dated by TCRdb to the early 2020s). In terms of the full investigation: Samples from collaborators originated in the United States, Italy and Spain and spanned both the acute and convalescent phases of COVID-19. The repertoires were made available in a free public database intended to serve as a resource for research on the immune response to SARS-CoV-2. Subjects who had been exposed to COVID-19, were actively infected with it, or had recovered from it provided the deeply sampled blood TCRbeta repertoires that made up the dataset. Where HLA class I and class II types were available, the types were taken from metadata supplied by the sample provider, not from assay-based typing. Samples were obtained from the ongoing ImmuneRACE study (first 160 participants) and from over 1,000 subjects provided by 6 global collaborators. The material from the prospective study consisted of cDNA or gDNA derived from T cells, B-cell-depleted T cells, or PBMCs. The sample metadata nearly always contained a de-identified subject ID, COVID-19 status, age in years and sex. General conclusions and limits of the study: Clinical and demographic metadata were provided uncurated, with the amount varying by source and participant.

Collaborating institutions collected whole blood in K2EDTA tubes following their own protocols. For TCRbeta analysis, collaborator samples were shipped as frozen whole blood, as isolated PBMCs, or as DNA extracted from either sample type. The immunoSEQ Assay, a bias-controlled multiplex PCR, was used to amplify TCRbeta CDR3 regions from genomic DNA. The authors processed their data as follows. Nucleated cell counts per sample were estimated from amplification of reference gene primers within the assay. To quantify the absolute abundance of each unique TCRbeta CDR3 rearrangement, sequence reads were collapsed and filtered. For each sample, productive Simpson clonality was calculated as the square root of Simpson's diversity index across productive rearrangements. TCRdb carries this immuneACCESS record with in-frame sequences only. Its versions omit some clonotypes, under half of them owing to an unresolved V gene in the studies checked, with the rest unexplained. V, J and clone size are taken as reported in that table, and D and trimming were inferred from the DNA itself. The sample yields under 250,000 clones; less than 90% were counted once. Of the sample, just over 2.5% is held by the ten largest clones.

This receptor chain uses TRBV7-9 and TRBJ2-2; TRBD2 is perhaps the D gene, given 5 matching bases. The receptor comes from a woman aged 70-85 years with active or convalescent COVID-19. The material sequenced was peripheral blood. The DNA is TGTGCCAGCGGGAGCGGAACCGGGGAGCTGTTTTTT. This sequence encodes CASGSGTGELFF.